The sequence of this T cell receptor beta chain was determined in a study of T cell changes during pregnancy in multiple sclerosis. Generated by immunoSEQ multiplex PCR, the TCRdb table keeps only in-frame clones and is missing some. The table records more than 55,000 clones, around 91% of them present only once. The specimen was peripheral blood, collected in the third trimester of pregnancy. This sequence was found in a female donor in good health, enrolled as a control in a pregnancy study.

CDR3 sequence: CASSRDSANYEQYF. CDR3 nucleotides: TGTGCCAGCAGCCGGGACAGCGCGAACTACGAGCAGTACTTC. This sequence joins TRBV6-6 and TRBJ2-5, with 7 nucleotides matching TRBD1. TRBJ2-7 explains the end of the DNA better; the J call may be wrong. The CDR3 has 14 amino acids. CDR1 is MNHNY and CDR2 is SVGAGI in the germline V gene (reference sequence).